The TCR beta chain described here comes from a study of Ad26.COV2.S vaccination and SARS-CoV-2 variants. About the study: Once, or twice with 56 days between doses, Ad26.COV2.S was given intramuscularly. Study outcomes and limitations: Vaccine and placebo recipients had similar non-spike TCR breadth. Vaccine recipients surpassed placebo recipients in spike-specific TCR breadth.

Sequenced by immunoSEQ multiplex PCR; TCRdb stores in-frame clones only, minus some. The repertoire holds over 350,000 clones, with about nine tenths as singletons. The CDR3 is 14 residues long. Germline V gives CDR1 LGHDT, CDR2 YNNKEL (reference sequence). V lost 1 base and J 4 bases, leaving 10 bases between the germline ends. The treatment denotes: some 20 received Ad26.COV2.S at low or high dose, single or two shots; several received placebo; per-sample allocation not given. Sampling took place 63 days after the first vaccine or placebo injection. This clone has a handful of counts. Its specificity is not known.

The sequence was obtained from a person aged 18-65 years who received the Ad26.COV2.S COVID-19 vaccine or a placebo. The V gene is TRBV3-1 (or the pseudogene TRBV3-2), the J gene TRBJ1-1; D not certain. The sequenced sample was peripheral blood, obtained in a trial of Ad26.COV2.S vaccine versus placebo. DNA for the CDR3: TGTGCCAGCAGCCAAGGCGGGGTGAGCACTGAAGCTTTCTTT. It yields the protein CASSQGGVSTEAFF.